The rows below give T cell receptor beta chains drawn from one sample of a study of OX40 agonist ivuxolimab in advanced cancers. Profiled with immunoSEQ multiplex PCR; TCRdb holds only in-frame clones, not every one. The data contain tens of thousands of clones, roughly 81% of them singletons. Sequences were derived from CD4+ or CD8+ T cells sorted from blood, sampled in a trial of the OX40 agonist ivuxolimab. The receptor source for this set is an adult with an advanced solid tumor such as melanoma, head and neck, liver or kidney cancer. The CDR3 runs from the conserved cysteine through the conserved F or W. D genes are given only for firm matches. Size tells how often a clone was seen (once, few, many) or the class of an expanded clone, and some rows leave it out.

CDR3aa: CASSSSLRLAGVDDTQYF
CDR3nt: TGTGCCAGCAGTTCTAGCCTTCGACTAGCGGGAGTGGATGATACGCAGTATTTT
abundance: few
v_gene: TRBV27
j_gene: TRBJ2-3
d_gene: TRBD2
len: 18

CDR3aa: CASSVVEGSEQFF
CDR3nt: TGTGCCAGCAGCGTAGTGGAAGGGAGTGAGCAGTTCTTC
abundance: .
v_gene: TRBV9
j_gene: TRBJ2-1
d_gene: .
len: 13

CDR3aa: CASSFLHGAQPQHF
CDR3nt: TGTGCCAGCAGTTTCCTACACGGGGCTCAGCCCCAGCATTTT
abundance: .
v_gene: TRBV27
j_gene: TRBJ1-5
d_gene: .
len: 14

CDR3aa: CASSPVGNSPLHF
CDR3nt: TGTGCCAGCAGCCCCGTGGGTAATTCACCCCTCCACTTT
abundance: .
v_gene: TRBV21-1
j_gene: TRBJ1-6
d_gene: .
len: 13

CDR3aa: CASSQEGTSPHTGELFF
CDR3nt: TGTGCCAGCAGCCAAGAAGGGACTAGTCCCCACACCGGGGAGCTGTTTTTT
abundance: few
v_gene: TRBV4-2
j_gene: TRBJ2-2
d_gene: TRBD2
len: 17

CDR3aa: CASSLHRSNTEAFF
CDR3nt: TGTGCCAGCAGCTTACACCGGTCGAACACTGAAGCTTTCTTT
abundance: .
v_gene: TRBV7-9
j_gene: TRBJ1-1
d_gene: .
len: 14

CDR3aa: CASSLVPSFLSPYEQYF
CDR3nt: TGTGCCAGCAGCTTAGTCCCCAGTTTCCTCTCTCCCTACGAGCAGTACTTC
abundance: .
v_gene: TRBV11-2
j_gene: TRBJ2-7
d_gene: .
len: 17

CDR3aa: CASSSGEGKLFF
CDR3nt: TGTGCCAGTTCCTCAGGGGAGGGAAAACTGTTTTTT
abundance: .
v_gene: TRBV7-2
j_gene: TRBJ1-4
d_gene: .
len: 12

CDR3aa: CASSRGNVGRPDLNTEAFF
CDR3nt: TGTGCCAGCAGCCGTGGGAACGTAGGACGGCCGGACCTGAACACTGAAGCTTTCTTT
abundance: .
v_gene: TRBV7-9
j_gene: TRBJ1-1
d_gene: .
len: 19

CDR3aa: CASSVDGKYEQYF
CDR3nt: TGTGCCAGCAGCGTGGACGGAAAATACGAGCAGTACTTC
abundance: .
v_gene: TRBV9
j_gene: TRBJ2-7
d_gene: .
len: 13

CDR3aa: CASSLMWVSNEKLFF
CDR3nt: TGTGCCAGCAGCCTAATGTGGGTCTCTAATGAAAAACTGTTTTTT
abundance: few
v_gene: TRBV4-2
j_gene: TRBJ1-4
d_gene: .
len: 15

CDR3aa: CASSSSGVNTEAFF
CDR3nt: TGCGCCAGCAGCTCCTCCGGGGTGAACACTGAAGCTTTCTTT
abundance: .
v_gene: TRBV5-1
j_gene: TRBJ1-1
d_gene: .
len: 14

CDR3aa: CASSLEGNTIYF
CDR3nt: TGCGCCAGCAGCTTGGAAGGAAACACCATATATTTT
abundance: .
v_gene: TRBV5-1
j_gene: TRBJ1-3
d_gene: .
len: 12

CDR3aa: CASSIGTGSGNEQYF
CDR3nt: TGTGCCAGTAGTATAGGGACAGGGTCGGGTAACGAGCAGTACTTC
abundance: .
v_gene: TRBV19
j_gene: TRBJ2-7
d_gene: TRBD1
len: 15

CDR3aa: CASSFDPSGGADTQYF
CDR3nt: TGCGCCAGCAGTTTCGACCCCAGCGGGGGGGCAGATACGCAGTATTTT
abundance: .
v_gene: TRBV4-1
j_gene: TRBJ2-3
d_gene: TRBD2
len: 16

CDR3aa: CSARDRGKLFF
CDR3nt: TGCAGTGCTAGAGATCGGGGGAAACTGTTTTTT
abundance: .
v_gene: TRBV20-1
j_gene: TRBJ1-4
d_gene: .
len: 11

CDR3aa: CASSLGAGSSYNEQFF
CDR3nt: TGCGCCAGCAGCTTGGGGGCCGGGAGCTCCTACAATGAGCAGTTCTTC
abundance: .
v_gene: TRBV5-1
j_gene: TRBJ2-1
d_gene: .
len: 16

CDR3aa: CASSLSEVAYEQYF
CDR3nt: TGTGCCAGCAGCTTATCGGAGGTGGCCTACGAGCAGTACTTC
abundance: once
v_gene: TRBV7-9
j_gene: TRBJ2-7
d_gene: .
len: 14

CDR3aa: CASSLGLSGNTIYF
CDR3nt: TGCGCCAGCAGCTTGGGGCTCTCTGGAAACACCATATATTTT
abundance: .
v_gene: TRBV5-1
j_gene: TRBJ1-3
d_gene: .
len: 14

CDR3aa: CASSQGTGESEQYF
CDR3nt: TGTGCCAGCAGCCAAGGAACGGGGGAATCCGAGCAGTACTTC
abundance: .
v_gene: TRBV4-2
j_gene: TRBJ2-7
d_gene: .
len: 14

CDR3aa: CASSPGTGKDQPQHF
CDR3nt: TGTGCCAGCAGCCCCGGGACAGGGAAAGACCAGCCCCAGCATTTT
abundance: .
v_gene: TRBV5-4
j_gene: TRBJ1-5
d_gene: TRBD1
len: 15

CDR3aa: CSASMNTEAFF
CDR3nt: TGCAGTGCTAGTATGAACACTGAAGCTTTCTTT
abundance: few
v_gene: TRBV20-1
j_gene: TRBJ1-1
d_gene: .
len: 11

CDR3aa: CASSEGDSNYGYTF
CDR3nt: TGTGCCAGCAGTGAGGGTGATTCTAACTATGGCTACACCTTC
abundance: .
v_gene: TRBV6-4
j_gene: TRBJ1-2
d_gene: .
len: 14

CDR3aa: CASSLALGGYGATEAFF
CDR3nt: TGTGCCAGCAGCTTAGCGCTGGGGGGGTATGGGGCCACTGAAGCTTTCTTT
abundance: .
v_gene: TRBV7-6
j_gene: TRBJ1-1
d_gene: .
len: 17

CDR3aa: CSVDSFYGYTF
CDR3nt: TGCAGCGTGGACTCCTTCTATGGCTACACCTTC
abundance: .
v_gene: TRBV29-1
j_gene: TRBJ1-2
d_gene: .
len: 11

CDR3aa: CASSETSRETQYF
CDR3nt: TGCGCCAGCAGCGAGACTAGCCGAGAGACCCAGTACTTC
abundance: .
v_gene: TRBV4-1
j_gene: TRBJ2-5
d_gene: TRBD2
len: 13

CDR3aa: CASSVVPLSGSTGELFF
CDR3nt: TGTGCCAGCAGCGTAGTCCCCCTTAGCGGGAGTACCGGGGAGCTGTTTTTT
abundance: once
v_gene: TRBV9
j_gene: TRBJ2-2
d_gene: TRBD2
len: 17

CDR3aa: CASTWTGGRNEQFF
CDR3nt: TGTGCCAGCACCTGGACAGGGGGGAGGAATGAGCAGTTCTTC
abundance: .
v_gene: TRBV2
j_gene: TRBJ2-1
d_gene: TRBD1
len: 14

CDR3aa: CASRAGPGTNEQYF
CDR3nt: TGCGCCAGCAGAGCCGGGCCAGGGACGAACGAGCAGTACTTC
abundance: once
v_gene: TRBV5-1
j_gene: TRBJ2-7
d_gene: .
len: 14

CDR3aa: CARRRAWGPDQPQHF
CDR3nt: TGTGCCAGAAGGAGAGCCTGGGGACCTGATCAGCCCCAGCATTTT
abundance: .
v_gene: TRBV5-3
j_gene: TRBJ1-5
d_gene: .
len: 15

CDR3aa: CATSVAGGTYEQYF
CDR3nt: TGTGCCACCAGCGTTGCCGGGGGTACCTACGAGCAGTACTTC
abundance: .
v_gene: TRBV15
j_gene: TRBJ2-7
d_gene: .
len: 14

CDR3aa: CASSLEREVQETQYF
CDR3nt: TGTGCCAGCAGTTTAGAGCGGGAGGTCCAAGAGACCCAGTACTTC
abundance: .
v_gene: TRBV6-5
j_gene: TRBJ2-5
d_gene: TRBD2
len: 15

CDR3aa: CASSLATQALNTEAFF
CDR3nt: TGCGCCAGCAGCTTGGCCACCCAAGCTCTGAACACTGAAGCTTTCTTT
abundance: .
v_gene: TRBV5-1
j_gene: TRBJ1-1
d_gene: .
len: 16

CDR3aa: CASSPTPPGSYNEQFF
CDR3nt: TGCGCCAGCAGCCCTACGCCTCCTGGCTCCTACAATGAGCAGTTCTTC
abundance: .
v_gene: TRBV5-1
j_gene: TRBJ2-1
d_gene: .
len: 16

CDR3aa: CASSGASGARTDTQYF
CDR3nt: TGTGCCAGCTCGGGGGCGAGCGGGGCCCGCACAGATACGCAGTATTTT
abundance: .
v_gene: TRBV2
j_gene: TRBJ2-3
d_gene: .
len: 16

CDR3aa: CASSLAGRSPLHF
CDR3nt: TGTGCCAGCAGCTTAGCCGGGAGATCACCCCTCCACTTT
abundance: .
v_gene: TRBV7-8
j_gene: TRBJ1-6
d_gene: .
len: 13

CDR3aa: CASSQGDRVAGEQYF
CDR3nt: TGTGCCAGCAGCCAAGGGGACAGGGTGGCGGGGGAGCAGTACTTC
abundance: .
v_gene: TRBV13
j_gene: TRBJ2-7
d_gene: TRBD1
len: 15

CDR3aa: CASSSRGQETQYF
CDR3nt: TGCGCCAGCAGCTCTAGGGGGCAAGAGACCCAGTACTTC
abundance: .
v_gene: TRBV5-1
j_gene: TRBJ2-5
d_gene: .
len: 13

CDR3aa: CASRRTGTGTYEQYF
CDR3nt: TGTGCCAGCAGACGGACCGGGACGGGAACCTACGAGCAGTACTTC
abundance: .
v_gene: TRBV6-6
j_gene: TRBJ2-7
d_gene: .
len: 15

CDR3aa: CASREQGFSDEQFF
CDR3nt: TGTGCCAGCAGAGAACAGGGTTTCTCGGATGAGCAGTTCTTC
abundance: .
v_gene: TRBV27
j_gene: TRBJ2-1
d_gene: .
len: 14

CDR3aa: CASINSGEYEQYF
CDR3nt: TGTGCCAGCATTAATAGCGGAGAGTACGAGCAGTACTTC
abundance: .
v_gene: TRBV6-6
j_gene: TRBJ2-7
d_gene: .
len: 13

CDR3aa: CASSGVSYPRDTQYF
CDR3nt: TGTGCCAGCAGTGGAGTTTCGTATCCACGAGATACGCAGTATTTT
abundance: few
v_gene: TRBV25-1
j_gene: TRBJ2-3
d_gene: .
len: 15

CDR3aa: CASSGDSSEQFF
CDR3nt: TGCGCCAGCAGTGGAGACTCGAGTGAGCAGTTCTTC
abundance: few
v_gene: TRBV10-1
j_gene: TRBJ2-1
d_gene: .
len: 12

CDR3aa: CASSPPRRPNTEAFF
CDR3nt: TGTGCCAGCAGCCCACCCCGCAGGCCGAACACTGAAGCTTTCTTT
abundance: .
v_gene: TRBV14
j_gene: TRBJ1-1
d_gene: .
len: 15

CDR3aa: CASSRRGDGGEQYF
CDR3nt: TGTGCCAGCAGCCGCCGAGGGGATGGGGGCGAGCAGTACTTC
abundance: .
v_gene: TRBV11-2
j_gene: TRBJ2-7
d_gene: .
len: 14

CDR3aa: CASSFTNMNTEAFF
CDR3nt: TGTGCCAGCAGCTTTACAAACATGAACACTGAAGCTTTCTTT
abundance: once
v_gene: TRBV5-4
j_gene: TRBJ1-1
d_gene: .
len: 14

CDR3aa: CASSQDGSSGGAGEQFF
CDR3nt: TGCGCCAGCAGCCAAGATGGTTCTAGCGGGGGGGCAGGTGAGCAGTTCTTC
abundance: .
v_gene: TRBV4-3
j_gene: TRBJ2-1
d_gene: TRBD2
len: 17

CDR3aa: CASSLQLAGSSYEQYF
CDR3nt: TGTGCCAGCAGCTTGCAACTAGCGGGATCTTCCTACGAGCAGTACTTC
abundance: .
v_gene: TRBV5-4
j_gene: TRBJ2-7
d_gene: TRBD2
len: 16

CDR3aa: CASRAWGNEPQHF
CDR3nt: TGTGCCAGCAGGGCATGGGGTAATGAGCCCCAGCATTTT
abundance: .
v_gene: TRBV28
j_gene: TRBJ1-5
d_gene: .
len: 13

CDR3aa: CSTRGGDNYGYTF
CDR3nt: TGCAGCACGCGAGGGGGGGATAACTATGGCTACACCTTC
abundance: .
v_gene: TRBV29-1
j_gene: TRBJ1-2
d_gene: .
len: 13

CDR3aa: CASSGLAGGETQYF
CDR3nt: TGCGCCAGCAGCGGACTAGCGGGAGGAGAGACCCAGTACTTC
abundance: .
v_gene: TRBV5-1
j_gene: TRBJ2-5
d_gene: TRBD2
len: 14

CDR3aa: CASSKQGYTEAFF
CDR3nt: TGTGCCAGCAGCAAACAGGGGTACACTGAAGCTTTCTTT
abundance: few
v_gene: TRBV6-1
j_gene: TRBJ1-1
d_gene: TRBD1
len: 13

CDR3aa: CASSPIEGNEQFF
CDR3nt: TGTGCCAGCAGCCCCATAGAAGGGAATGAGCAGTTCTTC
abundance: .
v_gene: TRBV6-5
j_gene: TRBJ2-1
d_gene: .
len: 13

CDR3aa: CASSLDGTEEETQYF
CDR3nt: TGTGCCAGCAGCTTAGACGGGACAGAGGAAGAGACCCAGTACTTC
abundance: .
v_gene: TRBV11-3
j_gene: TRBJ2-5
d_gene: TRBD1
len: 15

CDR3aa: CASSSSGTVYEQYF
CDR3nt: TGTGCCAGCAGCTCTAGCGGGACAGTCTACGAGCAGTACTTC
abundance: .
v_gene: TRBV11-2
j_gene: TRBJ2-7
d_gene: TRBD2
len: 14